The 15 T cell receptor beta chains given below trace back to one sample, sequenced in a study of CD8+ T cells in alopecia areata. Treatment given: oral pan-JAK inhibitor, 5-10 mg twice daily. Extracted RNA was reverse transcribed, and the resulting cDNA served as sequencing template. Sequencing was performed with immunoSEQ multiplex PCR; in TCRdb, only in-frame clones are kept and a portion is missing. The repertoire includes about 180,000 clones, approximately 51% of them detected once, and 10% sits in the top ten. The specimen was CD8+ T cells sorted from blood, collected at roughly week 53, from a patient treated with tofacitinib. All receptors come from a human donor with alopecia areata.

Note on this clone: Other nucleotide sequences in the sample specify the same CDR3. CDR3: CSADPREEQYF. For the CDR3, the DNA is TGCAGCGCGGATCCCAGGGAAGAGCAGTACTTC. The rearrangement links TRBV20-1 to TRBJ2-7; possible D gene TRBD1, 5 bases. Germline CDR1 is DFQATT and CDR2 is SNEGSKA (reference sequence). The CDR3 sequence is 11 residues long.

The rearrangement links TRBV30 to TRBJ1-2; 10 positions agree with TRBD1. This CDR3 has 14 amino acids. The V gene's germline CDR1 is GTSNPN and CDR2 SVGIG (reference sequence). The CDR3 DNA is TGTGCATCATTCGCCGGGACAGGGGTTTATGGCTACACCTTC. Its protein is CASFAGTGVYGYTF.

The rearrangement uses TRBV5-1 and TRBJ2-7; TRBD1 is a possible D gene (6 bases). From germline, CDR1 is SGHRS and CDR2 YFSETQ. Trimming took off 3 bases at V and 5 bases at J, with 15 bases between the two ends. The CDR3 has 14 amino acids. CDR3 sequence (DNA): TGCGCCAGCAGCTGGGGACATGGGGCCGACGAGCAGTACTTC. Its protein is CASSWGHGADEQYF.

This clone was observed a single time. The rearrangement joins TRBV5-1 to TRBJ2-5; 7 positions agree with TRBD2. CDR1 is SGHRS and CDR2 is YFSETQ in the germline V gene. V was pared by 4 bases and J by 5 bases, with 11 bases of the junction left unmatched. The CDR3 is made up of 15 amino acids. The chain's CDR3 is CASSAERGISETQYF. The CDR3 DNA reads as TGCGCCAGCAGCGCGGAGCGGGGTATCTCGGAGACCCAGTACTTC.

This rearrangement joins TRBV5-1 to TRBJ2-1; a possible D gene is TRBD2 (6 bases). The V gene's germline CDR1 is SGHRS and CDR2 YFSETQ. The CDR3 length is 12 residues. Trimming took off 0 bases at V and 9 bases at J, with 7 bases between the two ends. The CDR3 loop reads CASSLDGSEQFF. CDR3 nucleotide sequence: TGCGCCAGCAGCTTGGACGGGAGTGAGCAGTTCTTC.

The rearrangement links TRBV6-5 to TRBJ1-1, with 10 nucleotides matching TRBD1. Trimming at V came to 7 bases and at J to 5 bases, leaving 7 bases not matched to a gene. CDR1 and CDR2 (germline): MNHEY, SVGAGI. The length of the CDR3 is 14 residues. This chain's CDR3 is CASTRDRGQTEAFF. The CDR3 bases are TGTGCCAGCACCAGAGACAGGGGGCAGACTGAAGCTTTCTTT.

A few counts support this clone. V is TRBV18 and J is TRBJ2-3, with 8 bases aligning to TRBD2. The length of the CDR3 is 17 residues. Looked up from germline, CDR1 is KGHSH and CDR2 is LQKENI. V dropped 2 bases and J dropped 1; count of bases not matched to a gene: 8. CDR3 bases: TGTGCCAGCTCACCAAACCTAGCGGGCCGGGGCACAGATACGCAGTATTTT. It is translated as CASSPNLAGRGTDTQYF. The variable domain in full, completed from reference TRBV18 and TRBJ2-3, reads NAGVMQNPRHLVRRRGQEARLRCSPMKGHSHVYWYRQLPEEGLKFMVYLQKENIIDESGMPKERFSAEFPKEGPSILRIQQVVRGDSAAYFCASSPNLAGRGTDTQYFGPGTRLTVL.

The V and J genes are TRBV10-3 and TRBJ1-5, with D uncertain. Germline V gives CDR1 ENHRY, CDR2 SYGVKD. The CDR3 extends over 12 amino acids. Trimming pared 0 bases from V and 5 bases from J, leaving 2 bases between. The CDR3 region has the DNA TGTGCCATCAGTGAGTCGGATCAGCCCCAGCATTTT. Translating it yields CAISESDQPQHF.

The rearrangement uses TRBV2 and TRBJ1-2; TRBD1 matches at 8 bases. CDR3 length equals 14 residues. The V gene's germline CDR1 is SNHLY and CDR2 FYNNEI. The junction had 5 bases not matched to a gene; V was cut back by 4 bases and J by 4 bases. The CDR3 loop reads CASSADRDVYGYTF. DNA of the CDR3: TGTGCCAGCAGTGCGGACAGGGATGTCTATGGCTACACCTTC.

The chain carries TRBV6-5 and TRBJ1-2; 9 bases are a match to TRBD1. The V and J ends lost 5 bases and 5 bases, in that order; junction bases with no gene match: 9. The CDR3 is made up of 15 amino acids. Germline V gives CDR1 MNHEY, CDR2 SVGAGI. CDR3 sequence: CASSTQGAFSYGYTF. The CDR3 bases are TGTGCCAGCAGTACACAGGGGGCTTTTTCTTATGGCTACACCTTC.

This clone occurred a few times. The rearrangement joins TRBV30 to TRBJ1-6; no reliable D call. Looked up from germline, CDR1 is GTSNPN and CDR2 is SVGIG (reference sequence). Trimming took off 1 base at V and 0 bases at J, with 10 bases between the two ends. This CDR3 is 16 amino acids long. CDR3 sequence (DNA): TGTGCCTGGAGTGCGGACGAGAGCTCCTATAATTCACCCCTCCACTTT. Its translation is CAWSADESSYNSPLHF.

This chain connects TRBV6-6 to TRBJ1-1; 8 bases are shared with TRBD1. CDR1 and CDR2 from the germline V gene are MNHNY and SVGAGI (reference sequence). The CDR3 is 16 amino acids. V gave up 0 bases and J gave up 4 bases; unmatched junction bases: 7. CDR3 protein: CASSYSAGGDGTEAFF. In DNA, the CDR3 is TGTGCCAGCAGTTACTCGGCAGGGGGCGACGGCACTGAAGCTTTCTTT.

The chain couples TRBV2 to TRBJ1-2; D is unclear. Germline CDR1 and CDR2: SNHLY and FYNNEI. V dropped 2 bases and J dropped 4 bases, with 11 bases sitting between them. The CDR3 sequence is 14 residues long. The DNA for the CDR3 is TGTGCCAGCAGTGAATCTTATCCTAGCTATGGCTACACCTTC. Its protein product is CASSESYPSYGYTF.

CDR3 in DNA: TGTGCCAGCAGCTTGGGCCAGCCGAACCCCTATGGCTACACCTTC. Translated: CASSLGQPNPYGYTF. The J gene is TRBJ1-2, the V gene TRBV13; unclear D gene. CDR3 length equals 15 residues. With 3 bases removed from V and 4 bases from J, the gap between germline ends came to 15 bases. The germline gives CDR1 PRHDT, CDR2 FYEKMQ (reference sequence).

This clone was counted only a few times. The V call is TRBV29-1, the J call TRBJ1-5; weak D call: TRBD1 (5 bases). CDR1 and CDR2 (germline): SQVTM, ANQGSEA. The CDR3 has 15 residues. The V end was cut by 6 bases, the J end by 1 base, with 16 bases between. CDR3 DNA sequence: TGCAGCGTCGCTCAGGGTGGGGAGAGCAATCAGCCCCAGCATTTT. It is translated as CSVAQGGESNQPQHF.